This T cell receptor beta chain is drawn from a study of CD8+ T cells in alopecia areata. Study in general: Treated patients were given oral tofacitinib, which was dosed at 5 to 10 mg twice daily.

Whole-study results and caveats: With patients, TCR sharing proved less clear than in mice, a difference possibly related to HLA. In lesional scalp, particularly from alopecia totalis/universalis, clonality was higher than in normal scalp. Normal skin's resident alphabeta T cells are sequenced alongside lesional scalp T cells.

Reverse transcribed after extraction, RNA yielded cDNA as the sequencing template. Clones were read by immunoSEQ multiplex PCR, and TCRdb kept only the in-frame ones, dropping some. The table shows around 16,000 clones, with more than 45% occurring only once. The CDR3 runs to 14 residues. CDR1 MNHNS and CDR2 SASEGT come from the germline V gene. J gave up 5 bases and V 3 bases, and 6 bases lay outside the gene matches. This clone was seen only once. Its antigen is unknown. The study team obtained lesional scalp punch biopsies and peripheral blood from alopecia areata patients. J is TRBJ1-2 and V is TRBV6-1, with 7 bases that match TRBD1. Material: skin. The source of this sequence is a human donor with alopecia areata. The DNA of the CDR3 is TGTGCCAGCAGTGATCGAGCAGGGGGGTATGGCTACACCTTC. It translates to CASSDRAGGYGYTF.